The entry that follows covers one T cell receptor beta chain sequence. Antigen specificity is unknown. The CDR3 end lies 3 residues beyond the end of the read and is filled in from the germline J gene. Assay: immunoSEQ multiplex PCR; the TCRdb copy retains only in-frame clones and omits some. The sample was found to contain under 20,000 clones, and every one recurs. Both groups were predominantly of Caucasian heritage. Heparinized whole blood, roughly 5 to 9 ml, came from each donor. Per germline, CDR1 LNHDA and CDR2 SQIVND (reference sequence). The CDR3 has 14 amino acids. The trim removed 3 bases at V and 7 bases at J, leaving 6 bases unmatched. This specimen comes from a study of T cell clonality in common variable immunodeficiency. The study, taken as a whole, reports: Compared with controls, CVID subjects had fewer shared TCRbeta clones. Reportedly, TCR beta sequences from common variable immunodeficiency showed fewer deletions and N-nucleotide insertions.

The source of this sequence is a human donor with common variable immunodeficiency. Material: peripheral blood mononuclear cells. This chain links TRBV19 with TRBJ2-1; TRBD2 matches at 7 bases. CDR3 amino acids: CASSISRGGNEQFF. Incomplete CDR3 DNA: TGTGCCAGTAGTATCTCAAGGGGAGGGAATGAG.